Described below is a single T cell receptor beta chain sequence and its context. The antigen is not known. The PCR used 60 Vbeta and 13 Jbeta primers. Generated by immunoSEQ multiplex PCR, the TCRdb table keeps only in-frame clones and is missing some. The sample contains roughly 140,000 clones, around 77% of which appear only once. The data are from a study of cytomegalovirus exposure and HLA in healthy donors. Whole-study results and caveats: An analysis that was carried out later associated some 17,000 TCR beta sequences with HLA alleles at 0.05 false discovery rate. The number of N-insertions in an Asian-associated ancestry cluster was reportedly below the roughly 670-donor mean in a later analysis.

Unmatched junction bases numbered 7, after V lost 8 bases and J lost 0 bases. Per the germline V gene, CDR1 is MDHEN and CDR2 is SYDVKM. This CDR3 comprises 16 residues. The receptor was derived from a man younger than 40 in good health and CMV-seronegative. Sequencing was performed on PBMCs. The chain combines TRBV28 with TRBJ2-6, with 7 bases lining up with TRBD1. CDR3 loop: CASDSGQTSGANVLTF. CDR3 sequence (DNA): TGTGCCAGCGACTCGGGACAGACCTCTGGGGCCAACGTCCTGACTTTC.